The clone carrying this T cell receptor (beta chain) was observed a few times. Its target is unknown. The sample belongs to a study of regulatory T cells. Points from the study as a whole: Patient CD8+ T cells trended nonsignificantly toward lower Shannon entropy than control CD8+ cells.

At testing, patients were 2 to 39 years old, with reduced naive and increased memory T-cell proportions. Amplification used 52 TRBV primers and 13 TRBJ primers. TCRdb's copy holds only in-frame clones and misses some; the assay was immunoSEQ multiplex PCR. The data show 4,500 to 7,000 clones, about 84% seen once. The germline V and J ends were trimmed by 5 bases and 7 bases, with 11 bases remaining between them. This CDR3 has 12 amino acids. Germline V gene sequence: CDR1 SEHNR, CDR2 FQNEAQ (reference sequence). Sample: CD8+ T cells sorted from blood. This chain joins TRBV7-9 and TRBJ1-1; D call uncertain. The TCR originated in a child aged 10-17 years with CD3G deficiency. The DNA of the CDR3 is TGTGCCAGCAGCCACGCGATGGGTGAAGCTTTCTTT. It encodes CASSHAMGEAFF.